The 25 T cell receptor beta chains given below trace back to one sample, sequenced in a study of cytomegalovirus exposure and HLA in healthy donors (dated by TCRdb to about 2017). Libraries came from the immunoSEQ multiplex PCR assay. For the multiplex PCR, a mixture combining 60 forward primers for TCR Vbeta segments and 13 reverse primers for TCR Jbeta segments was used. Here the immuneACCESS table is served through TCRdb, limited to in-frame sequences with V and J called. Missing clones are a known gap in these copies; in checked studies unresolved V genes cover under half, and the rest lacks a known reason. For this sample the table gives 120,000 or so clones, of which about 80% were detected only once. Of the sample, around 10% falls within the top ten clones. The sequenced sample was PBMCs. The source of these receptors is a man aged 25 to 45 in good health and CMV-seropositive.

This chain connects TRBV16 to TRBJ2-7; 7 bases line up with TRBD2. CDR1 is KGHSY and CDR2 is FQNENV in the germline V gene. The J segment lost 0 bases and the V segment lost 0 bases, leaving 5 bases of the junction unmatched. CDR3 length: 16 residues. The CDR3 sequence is CASSQSFGGFSYEQYF. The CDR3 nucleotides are TGTGCCAGCAGCCAATCCTTCGGGGGGTTCTCCTACGAGCAGTACTTC.

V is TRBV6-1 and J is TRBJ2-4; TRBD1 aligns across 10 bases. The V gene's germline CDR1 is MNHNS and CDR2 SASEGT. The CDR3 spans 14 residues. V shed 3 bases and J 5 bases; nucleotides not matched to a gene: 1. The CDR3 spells CASSEGTGENIQYF. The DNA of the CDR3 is TGTGCCAGCAGTGAGGGGACAGGGGAAAACATTCAGTACTTC.

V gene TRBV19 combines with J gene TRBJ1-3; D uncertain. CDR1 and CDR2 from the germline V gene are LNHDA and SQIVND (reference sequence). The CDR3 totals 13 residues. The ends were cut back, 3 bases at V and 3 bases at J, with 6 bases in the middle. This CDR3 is CASSISYGNTIYF. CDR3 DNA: TGTGCCAGTAGTATCTCCTATGGAAACACCATATATTTT.

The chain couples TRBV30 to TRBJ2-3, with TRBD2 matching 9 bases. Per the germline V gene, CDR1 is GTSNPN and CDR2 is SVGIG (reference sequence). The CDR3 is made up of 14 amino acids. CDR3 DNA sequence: TGTGCTGGGTCGTGGGCGGGGGGGACAGATACGCAGTATTTT. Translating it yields CAGSWAGGTDTQYF. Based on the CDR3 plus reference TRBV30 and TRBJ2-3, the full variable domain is SQTIHQWPATLVQPVGSPLSLECTVEGTSNPNLYWYRQAAGRGLQLLFYSVGIGQISSEVPQNLSASRPQDRQFILSSKKLLLSDSGFYLCAGSWAGGTDTQYFGPGTRLTVL.

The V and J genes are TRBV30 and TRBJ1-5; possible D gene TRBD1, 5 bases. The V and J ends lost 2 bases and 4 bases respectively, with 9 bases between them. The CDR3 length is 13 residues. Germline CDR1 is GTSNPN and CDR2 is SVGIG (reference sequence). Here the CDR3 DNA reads TGTGCCTGGAGTAGGAAGGGGAATCAGCCCCAGCATTTT. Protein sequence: CAWSRKGNQPQHF.

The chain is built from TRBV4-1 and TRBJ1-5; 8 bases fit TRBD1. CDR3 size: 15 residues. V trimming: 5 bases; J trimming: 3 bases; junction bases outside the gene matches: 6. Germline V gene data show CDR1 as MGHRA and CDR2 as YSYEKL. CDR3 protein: CASSYRDRNNQPQHF. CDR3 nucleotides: TGCGCCAGCAGCTACCGGGACAGGAACAATCAGCCCCAGCATTTT.

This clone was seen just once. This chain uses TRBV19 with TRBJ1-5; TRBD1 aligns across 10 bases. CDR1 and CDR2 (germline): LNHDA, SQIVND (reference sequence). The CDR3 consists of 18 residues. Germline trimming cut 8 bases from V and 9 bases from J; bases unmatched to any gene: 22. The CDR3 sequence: CASRNRDRGATASGPQHF. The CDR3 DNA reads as TGTGCCAGTCGAAACCGGGACAGGGGCGCGACCGCCTCAGGGCCCCAGCATTTT.

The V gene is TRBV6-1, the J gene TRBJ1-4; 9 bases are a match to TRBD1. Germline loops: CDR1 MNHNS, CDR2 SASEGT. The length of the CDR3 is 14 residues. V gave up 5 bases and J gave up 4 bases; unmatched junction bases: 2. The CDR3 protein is CASSPGQGNEKLFF. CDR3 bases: TGTGCCAGCAGTCCGGGACAGGGTAATGAAAAACTGTTTTTT.

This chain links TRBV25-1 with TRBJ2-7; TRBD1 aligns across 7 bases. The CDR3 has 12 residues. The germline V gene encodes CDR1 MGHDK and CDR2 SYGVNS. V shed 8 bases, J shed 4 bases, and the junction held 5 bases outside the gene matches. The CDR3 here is CASRDSLYEQYF. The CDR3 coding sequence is TGTGCCAGCCGGGACAGCCTTTACGAGCAGTACTTC.

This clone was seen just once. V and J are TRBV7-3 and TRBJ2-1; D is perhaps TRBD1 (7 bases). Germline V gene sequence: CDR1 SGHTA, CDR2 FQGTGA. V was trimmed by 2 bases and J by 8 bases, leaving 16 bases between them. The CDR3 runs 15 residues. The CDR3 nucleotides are TGTGCCAGCAGCTTAGGGGCTAGCAGGGGGGATGAGCAGTTCTTC. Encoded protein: CASSLGASRGDEQFF.

In nucleotides, the CDR3 is TGTGCCAGCAGCGGGAACAGGGGCGACACTGAAGCTTTCTTT. The encoded protein is CASSGNRGDTEAFF. This sequence joins TRBV6-1 and TRBJ1-1; 7 bases match TRBD1. This CDR3 comprises 14 residues. CDR1 is MNHNS, CDR2 SASEGT, per germline. V gave up 6 bases and J gave up 3 bases; unmatched junction bases: 7.

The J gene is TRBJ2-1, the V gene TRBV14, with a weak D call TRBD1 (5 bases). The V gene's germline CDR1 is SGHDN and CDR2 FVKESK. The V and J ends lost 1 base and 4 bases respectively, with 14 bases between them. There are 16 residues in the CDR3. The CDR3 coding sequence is TGTGCCAGCAGCCAAGGGACAAAGGGAACTTACAATGAGCAGTTCTTC. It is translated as CASSQGTKGTYNEQFF.

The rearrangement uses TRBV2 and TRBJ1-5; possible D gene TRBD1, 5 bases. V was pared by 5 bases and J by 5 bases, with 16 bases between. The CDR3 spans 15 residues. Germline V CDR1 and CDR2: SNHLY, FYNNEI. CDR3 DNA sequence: TGTGCCAGCAGTAACGCGGGGGGGTGGGATCAGCCCCAGCATTTT. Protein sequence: CASSNAGGWDQPQHF.

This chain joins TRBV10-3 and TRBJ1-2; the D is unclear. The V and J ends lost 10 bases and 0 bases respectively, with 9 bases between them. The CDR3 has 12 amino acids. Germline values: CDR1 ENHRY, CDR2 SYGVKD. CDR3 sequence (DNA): TGTGCCACCCCAGGAACTAACTATGGCTACACCTTC. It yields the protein CATPGTNYGYTF.

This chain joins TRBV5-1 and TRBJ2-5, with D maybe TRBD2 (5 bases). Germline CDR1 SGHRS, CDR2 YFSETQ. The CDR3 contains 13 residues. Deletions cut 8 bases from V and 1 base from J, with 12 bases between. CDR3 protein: CASLGESQETQYF. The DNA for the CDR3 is TGCGCCAGTTTGGGAGAGTCCCAAGAGACCCAGTACTTC.

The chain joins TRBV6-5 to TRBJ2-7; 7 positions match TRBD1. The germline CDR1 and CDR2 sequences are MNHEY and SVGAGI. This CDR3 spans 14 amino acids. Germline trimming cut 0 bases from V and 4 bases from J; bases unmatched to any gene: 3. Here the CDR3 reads CASSYSGTVYEQYF. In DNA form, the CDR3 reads TGTGCCAGCAGTTACTCCGGGACAGTTTACGAGCAGTACTTC.

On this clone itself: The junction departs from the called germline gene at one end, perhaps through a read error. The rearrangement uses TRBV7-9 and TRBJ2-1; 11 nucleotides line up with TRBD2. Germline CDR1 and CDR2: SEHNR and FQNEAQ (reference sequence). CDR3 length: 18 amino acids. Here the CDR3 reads CSSSPDLAGGQNDNEQFF. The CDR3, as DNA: TGTTCCAGCAGCCCCGATCTAGCGGGGGGCCAGAACGACAATGAGCAGTTCTTC.

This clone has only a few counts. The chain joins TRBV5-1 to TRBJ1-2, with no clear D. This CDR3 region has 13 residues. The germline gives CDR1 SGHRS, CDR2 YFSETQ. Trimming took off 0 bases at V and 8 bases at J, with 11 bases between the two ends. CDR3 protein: CASSLAYVSGYTF. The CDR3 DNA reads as TGCGCCAGCAGCTTGGCCTACGTCTCCGGCTACACCTTC.

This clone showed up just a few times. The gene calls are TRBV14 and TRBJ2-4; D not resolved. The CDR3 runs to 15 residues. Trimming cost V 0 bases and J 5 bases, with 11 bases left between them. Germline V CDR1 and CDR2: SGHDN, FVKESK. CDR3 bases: TGTGCCAGCAGCCAAGACTTCCGACTGCAAAACATTCAGTACTTC. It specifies CASSQDFRLQNIQYF.

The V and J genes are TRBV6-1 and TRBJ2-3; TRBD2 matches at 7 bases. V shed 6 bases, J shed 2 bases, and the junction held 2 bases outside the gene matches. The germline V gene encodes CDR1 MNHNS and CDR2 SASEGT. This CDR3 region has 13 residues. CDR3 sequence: CASRRGYTDTQYF. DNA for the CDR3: TGTGCCAGCAGGCGGGGGTACACAGATACGCAGTATTTT.

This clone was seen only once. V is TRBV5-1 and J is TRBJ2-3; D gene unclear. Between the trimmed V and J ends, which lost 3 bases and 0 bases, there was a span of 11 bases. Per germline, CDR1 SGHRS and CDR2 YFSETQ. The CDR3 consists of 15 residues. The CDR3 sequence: CASSWPTESTDTQYF. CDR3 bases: TGCGCCAGCAGCTGGCCAACGGAGAGCACAGATACGCAGTATTTT.

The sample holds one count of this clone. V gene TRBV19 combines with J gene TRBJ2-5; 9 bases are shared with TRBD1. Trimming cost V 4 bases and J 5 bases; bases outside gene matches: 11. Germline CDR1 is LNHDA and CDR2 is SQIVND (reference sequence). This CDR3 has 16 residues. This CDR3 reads CASSTGTGQGWETQYF. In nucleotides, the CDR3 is TGTGCCAGTAGTACGGGAACCGGACAGGGGTGGGAGACCCAGTACTTC.

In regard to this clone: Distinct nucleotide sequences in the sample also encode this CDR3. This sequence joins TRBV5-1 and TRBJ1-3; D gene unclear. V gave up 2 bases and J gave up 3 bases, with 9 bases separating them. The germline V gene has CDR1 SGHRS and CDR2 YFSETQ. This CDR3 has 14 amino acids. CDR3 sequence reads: CASSLGTGGNTIYF. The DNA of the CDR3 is TGCGCCAGCAGCTTAGGAACGGGTGGAAACACCATATATTTT. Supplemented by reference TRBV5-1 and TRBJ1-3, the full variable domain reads KAGVTQTPRYLIKTRGQQVTLSCSPISGHRSVSWYQQTPGQGLQFLFEYFSETQRNKGNFPGRFSGRQFSNSRSEMNVSTLELGDSALYLCASSLGTGGNTIYFGEGSWLTVV.

CDR3 sequence reads: CASSPKRLATGELFF. CDR3 coding DNA: TGTGCCAGCTCACCGAAACGACTAGCGACCGGGGAGCTGTTTTTT. This chain joins TRBV18 and TRBJ2-2; 8 nucleotides align to TRBD2. The trim removed 3 bases at V and 5 bases at J, leaving 5 bases unmatched. The CDR3 runs 15 residues. The germline gives CDR1 KGHSH, CDR2 LQKENI. The whole variable domain, remainder taken from reference TRBV18 and TRBJ2-2, is NAGVMQNPRHLVRRRGQEARLRCSPMKGHSHVYWYRQLPEEGLKFMVYLQKENIIDESGMPKERFSAEFPKEGPSILRIQQVVRGDSAAYFCASSPKRLATGELFFGEGSRLTVL.

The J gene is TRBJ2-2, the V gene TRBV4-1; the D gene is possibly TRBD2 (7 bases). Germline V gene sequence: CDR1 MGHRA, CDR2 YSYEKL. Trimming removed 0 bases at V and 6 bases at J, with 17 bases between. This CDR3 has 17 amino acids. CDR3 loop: CASSQEEFAGAAGELFF. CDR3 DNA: TGCGCCAGCAGCCAAGAAGAATTCGCGGGGGCGGCCGGGGAGCTGTTTTTT.